This T cell receptor beta chain was sequenced in a study of T cell changes during pregnancy in multiple sclerosis. TCRdb's copy holds only in-frame clones and misses some; the assay was immunoSEQ multiplex PCR. Found here are roughly 93,000 clones, 80% to 95% of them singletons; the top ten hold 1.5% to 2%. V lost 2 bases to trimming and J lost 8 bases; unmatched junction nucleotides: 11. Germline loops: CDR1 SEHNR, CDR2 FQNEAQ (reference sequence). CDR3 size: 16 residues. The chain uses TRBV7-9 and TRBJ2-1, with 8 bases lining up with TRBD2. The clonotype originates from a female donor in good health, enrolled as a control in a pregnancy study. The sequencing used peripheral blood, collected in the first trimester of pregnancy. CDR3 residues: CASSLNRGGNLDEQFF. In DNA, the CDR3 is TGTGCCAGCAGCTTAAATCGGGGGGGGAACTTAGATGAGCAGTTCTTC.